This is a list of T cell receptor beta chains from one sample in a study of identical twins. From the 5' RACE reads, TCRdb called clonotypes with MiXCR, one entry per CDR3 protein. The sample lists around 960,000 distinct CDR3 sequences; 9% to 15% were seen once. This same sample was also taken into another study, of yellow fever vaccine responses in identical twins.

The material sequenced was PBMCs. These receptors were taken from a woman aged 18-29 years in good health. Both conserved end residues are part of each CDR3. D genes are given only for firm matches. Some rows mark clone size as missing; the rest say once, few, many or name a class of expanded clone.

few TRBJ2-1 TRBV24-1 . TGTGCCACCAGTGACCGTGAAACTATCTACAATGAGCAGTTCTTC CATSDRETIYNEQFF
many TRBJ2-5 TRBV5-5 . TGTGCCAGCAGCTTAGCGTGGGAAGAGACCCAGTACTTC CASSLAWEETQYF
few TRBJ2-1 TRBV11-3 . TGTGCCAGCAAATTTAGCGGTGCTGAGCAGTTCTTC CASKFSGAEQFF
few TRBJ2-5 TRBV5-1 TRBD2 TGCGCCAGCAGCCGAGGCGATCTAGGGACTAGCGGGACAGAGACCCAGTACTTC CASSRGDLGTSGTETQYF
few TRBJ2-7 TRBV28 . TGTGCCAGCAGTCCTATGGGTGGAAAGACGGACGAGCAGTACTTC CASSPMGGKTDEQYF
few TRBJ1-2 TRBV7-8 . TGTGCCAGCAGCTTAACCCGACGGATCCCCGCTGGCTACACCTTC CASSLTRRIPAGYTF
many TRBJ2-1 TRBV12-3/TRBV12-4 . TGTGCCAGCACCGAAGGGGGGTCCGCCGACCGCAATGAGCAGTTCTTC CASTEGGSADRNEQFF
many TRBJ2-5 TRBV11-2 TRBD1 TGTGCCAGCAGCCCTGACAGGGGGCTCGGGGAGACCCAGTACTTC CASSPDRGLGETQYF
many TRBJ2-6 TRBV20-1 . TGCAGTGCGAAGGAGGGGTACTCTGGGGCCAACGTCCTGACTTTC CSAKEGYSGANVLTF
few TRBJ2-7 TRBV27 TRBD1 TGTGCCAGCAGCATTGGGACAGGTGAGACCTACGAGCAGTACTTC CASSIGTGETYEQYF
. TRBJ2-7 TRBV6-5 TRBD2 TGTGCCAGCAGTTATGGTCTAGCGGGAGGATTTGTAAAGCAGTGCTTC CASSYGLAGGFVKQCF
few TRBJ1-3 TRBV20-1 . TGCAGTGCTGCGGGATTATCCTCTAGAAACACCATATATTTT CSAAGLSSRNTIYF
few TRBJ1-4 TRBV5-5 . TGTGCCAGCAGCTCTAGGTTTTCCCTGGGGGAAAAACTGTTTTTT CASSSRFSLGEKLFF
many TRBJ1-2 TRBV10-3 . TGTGCCATCGGGACCGGTGGGAACTATGGCTACACCTTC CAIGTGGNYGYTF
few TRBJ1-2 TRBV6-5 . TGTGCCAGCAGTTACACGGGACTCTATGGCTACACCTTC CASSYTGLYGYTF
. TRBJ2-7 TRBV9 TRBD2 TGTGCCAGCAGCCCCGGGGAGCGGGAATTCTCCTACGAGCAGTACTTC CASSPGEREFSYEQYF
. TRBJ2-1 TRBV6-5 . TGTGCCAGCAGTTACGGGCTTAACAATGAGCAGTTCTTC CASSYGLNNEQFF
few TRBJ2-3 TRBV5-8 . TGTGCCAGCAGCCCCCAGGCAGGGGCCCCAGATACGCAGTATTTT CASSPQAGAPDTQYF
. TRBJ2-3 TRBV29-1 TRBD1 TGCAGCGTTGAATCCGGCCAACTTTTCAGGGGGGATACGCAGTATTTT CSVESGQLFRGDTQYF
. TRBJ2-7 TRBV4-1 TRBD2 TGCGCCAGCAGCCCCAGGACTAGCGGGAGGGCCTACTACGAGCAGTACTTC CASSPRTSGRAYYEQYF
many TRBJ2-2 TRBV20-1 . TGCAGTGCTAGAGTTAGATTTGGTTCAGGAAACACCGGGGAGCTGTTTTTT CSARVRFGSGNTGELFF
. TRBJ2-7 TRBV20-1 . TGCAGTGCTAGAGCGGTCACCGGGGGACACCCATACGAGCAGTACTTC CSARAVTGGHPYEQYF
few TRBJ1-1 TRBV6-1 . TGTGCCACAGGCCAAGGCCTATATGAAGCTTTCTTT CATGQGLYEAFF
. TRBJ2-3 TRBV11-2 . TGTGCCAGCAGCCCAGAAGGCTTCAGAAATACGCAGTATTTT CASSPEGFRNTQYF
. TRBJ1-6 TRBV10-3 . TGTGCCATCAGTGTAAGGAACGATTCACCCCTCCACTTT CAISVRNDSPLHF
few TRBJ2-5 TRBV9 . TGTGCCAGCAGCGTAAAGGGACGCCAAGAGACCCAGTACTTC CASSVKGRQETQYF
. TRBJ2-5 TRBV7-9 . TGTGCCAGCAGCCCCGAGATTTCCGAAGAGACCCAGTACTTC CASSPEISEETQYF
many TRBJ2-1 TRBV7-6 . TGTGCCAGCAGTACTAGCCTCTCCTACAATGAGCAGTTCTTC CASSTSLSYNEQFF
. TRBJ2-3 TRBV18 . TGTGCCAGCTCACCACTGTACGGGAGAGGGGCAGATACGCAGTATTTT CASSPLYGRGADTQYF
. TRBJ1-5 TRBV2 . TGTGCCAGCAGTAACGCAGGGGTTGGCAATCAGCCCCAGCATTTT CASSNAGVGNQPQHF
many TRBJ2-5 TRBV25-1 . TGTGCCAGCAGTGAAGAGACTGCGAGGACCCAGTACTTC CASSEETARTQYF
few TRBJ2-2 TRBV5-6 . TGTGCCAGCAGCTTGGATGTCGGGGTGGCCACCGGGGAGCTGTTTTTT CASSLDVGVATGELFF
few TRBJ2-1 TRBV10-1 . TGCGCCAGCAGTGAGGGTACGGGAGCCTCCTACAATGAGCAGTTCTTC CASSEGTGASYNEQFF
many TRBJ2-1 TRBV4-1 TRBD2 TGCGCCAGCAGCCCCCTCCCCGGGGGGTTAACCTACAATGAGCAGTTCTTC CASSPLPGGLTYNEQFF
. TRBJ2-2 TRBV5-1 TRBD2 TGCGCCAGCAGCTCATCAGCGGGGGACACCGGGGAGCTGTTTTTT CASSSSAGDTGELFF
many TRBJ2-1 TRBV12-3/TRBV12-4 TRBD1 TGTGCCAGCAGCCTGACAGGGACTGAGCAGTTCTTC CASSLTGTEQFF
many TRBJ2-3 TRBV10-3 . TGTGCCATCAGTGAGTCCCGAGGGCTTGTCGGCACAGATACGCAGTATTTT CAISESRGLVGTDTQYF
many TRBJ2-1 TRBV7-3 TRBD1 TGTGCCAGCAGTCGCACAGGGGGTGAGCAGTTCTTC CASSRTGGEQFF
many TRBJ2-2 TRBV20-1 . TGCAGTGCGGCGCGTGGTGGCACCGGGGAGCTGTTTTTT CSAARGGTGELFF
few TRBJ1-3 TRBV12-3/TRBV12-4 TRBD1 TGTGCCAGCAGTTTCGCACAGGGGTTTGGAAACACCATATATTTT CASSFAQGFGNTIYF
. TRBJ2-7 TRBV12-3/TRBV12-4 . TGTGCCAGCAGTTTACAGAAATCCTACGAGCAGTACTTC CASSLQKSYEQYF
few TRBJ2-3 TRBV10-2 TRBD2 TGCGCCAGCAGTGAAGGTAGCGGGGGCACAGATACGCAGTATTTT CASSEGSGGTDTQYF
few TRBJ2-2 TRBV29-1 . TGCAGCGGGCGCTTTGCAAACACCGGGGAGCTGTTTTTT CSGRFANTGELFF
. TRBJ1-1 TRBV7-8 . TGTGCCAGCAGCTTAGCCAGCGACCGTGGGGCTTTCTTT CASSLASDRGAFF
few TRBJ2-5 TRBV3-1 . TGTGCCAGCAGCCCAGCCGATGTGACAGGGACTCAAGAGACCCAGTACTTC CASSPADVTGTQETQYF
. TRBJ2-5 TRBV7-9 . TGTGCCAGCAGGGGGAAGGCGGAGGGTTACAGGGAGACCCAGTACTTC CASRGKAEGYRETQYF
few TRBJ2-5 TRBV20-1 . TGCAGTGCTGGGCTAGGAGAGACCCAGTACTTC CSAGLGETQYF
. TRBJ2-3 TRBV27 . TGTGCCAGCGCACACAAGACAGGAGGGGACGCGCAGTATTTT CASAHKTGGDAQYF
many TRBJ2-3 TRBV4-1 . TGCGCCAGCAGCCAAGATGGGGGGGCTGTTTCAGATACGCAGTATTTT CASSQDGGAVSDTQYF